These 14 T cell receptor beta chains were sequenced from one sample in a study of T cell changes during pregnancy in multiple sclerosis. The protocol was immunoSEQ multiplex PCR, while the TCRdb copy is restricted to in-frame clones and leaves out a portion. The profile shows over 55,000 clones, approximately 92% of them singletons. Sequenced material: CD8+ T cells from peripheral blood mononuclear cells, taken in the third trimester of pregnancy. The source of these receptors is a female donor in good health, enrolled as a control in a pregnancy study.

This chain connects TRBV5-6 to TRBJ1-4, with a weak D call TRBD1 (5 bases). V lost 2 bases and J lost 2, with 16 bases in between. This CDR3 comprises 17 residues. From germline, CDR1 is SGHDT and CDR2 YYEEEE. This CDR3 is CASSFRQAKGTNEKLFF. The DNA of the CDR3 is TGTGCCAGCAGCTTTCGCCAGGCTAAGGGGACTAATGAAAAACTGTTTTTT.

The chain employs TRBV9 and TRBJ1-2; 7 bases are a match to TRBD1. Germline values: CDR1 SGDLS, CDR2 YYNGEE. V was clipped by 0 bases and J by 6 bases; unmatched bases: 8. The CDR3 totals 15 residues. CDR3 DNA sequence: TGTGCCAGCAGCGTAGTGTGGACAGGCTACGATGGCTACACCTTC. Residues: CASSVVWTGYDGYTF.

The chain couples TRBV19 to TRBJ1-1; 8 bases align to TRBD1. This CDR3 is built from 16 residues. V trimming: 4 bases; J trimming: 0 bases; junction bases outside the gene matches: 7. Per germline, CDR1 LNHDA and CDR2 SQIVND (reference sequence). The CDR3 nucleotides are TGTGCCAGTAGTACCTTATCGGGACAGGTGAACACTGAAGCTTTCTTT. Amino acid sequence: CASSTLSGQVNTEAFF.

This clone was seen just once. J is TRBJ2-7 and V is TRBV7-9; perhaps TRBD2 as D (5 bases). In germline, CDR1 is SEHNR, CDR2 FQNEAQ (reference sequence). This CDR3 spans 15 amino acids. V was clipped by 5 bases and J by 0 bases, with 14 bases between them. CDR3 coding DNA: TGTGCCAGCAGCCCCATGGGCGGGCACTCCTACGAGCAGTACTTC. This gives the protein CASSPMGGHSYEQYF.

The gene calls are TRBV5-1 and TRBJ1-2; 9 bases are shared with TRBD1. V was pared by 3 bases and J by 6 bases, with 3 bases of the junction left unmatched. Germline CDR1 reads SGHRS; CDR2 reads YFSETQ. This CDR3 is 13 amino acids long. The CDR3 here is CASSSGQGNGYTF. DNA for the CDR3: TGCGCCAGCAGCTCCGGACAGGGGAATGGCTACACCTTC. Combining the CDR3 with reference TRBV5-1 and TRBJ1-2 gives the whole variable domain KAGVTQTPRYLIKTRGQQVTLSCSPISGHRSVSWYQQTPGQGLQFLFEYFSETQRNKGNFPGRFSGRQFSNSRSEMNVSTLELGDSALYLCASSSGQGNGYTFGSGTRLTVV.

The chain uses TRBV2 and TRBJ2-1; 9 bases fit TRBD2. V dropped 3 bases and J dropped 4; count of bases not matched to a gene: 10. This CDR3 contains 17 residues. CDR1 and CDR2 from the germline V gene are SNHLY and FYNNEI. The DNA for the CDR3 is TGTGCCAGCAGTGAGGGAGGACTAGCGAGATTTTACAATGAGCAGTTCTTC. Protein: CASSEGGLARFYNEQFF.

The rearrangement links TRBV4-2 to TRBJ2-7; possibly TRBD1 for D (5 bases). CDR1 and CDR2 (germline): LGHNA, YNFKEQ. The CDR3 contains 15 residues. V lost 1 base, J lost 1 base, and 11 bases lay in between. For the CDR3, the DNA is TGTGCCAGCAGCCAAGGTTTGACAGCGTCCTACGAGCAGTACTTC. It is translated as CASSQGLTASYEQYF.

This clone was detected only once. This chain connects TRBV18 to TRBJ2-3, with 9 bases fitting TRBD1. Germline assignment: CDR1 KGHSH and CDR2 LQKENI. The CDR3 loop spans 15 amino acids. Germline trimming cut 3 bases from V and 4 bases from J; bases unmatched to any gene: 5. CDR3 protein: CASSPSNRGPDTQYF. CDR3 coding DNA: TGTGCCAGCTCACCGTCCAACAGGGGGCCAGATACGCAGTATTTT.

The CDR3 reads CASQLAGNEQFF. The CDR3 DNA sequence: TGCGCCAGCCAACTAGCGGGTAATGAGCAGTTCTTC. The V and J genes are TRBV5-1 and TRBJ2-1; TRBD2 matches 9 bases. The CDR3 loop spans 12 amino acids. Germline CDR1 reads SGHRS; CDR2 reads YFSETQ. The ends lost 7 bases at V and 7 bases at J; junction bases unmatched: 3.

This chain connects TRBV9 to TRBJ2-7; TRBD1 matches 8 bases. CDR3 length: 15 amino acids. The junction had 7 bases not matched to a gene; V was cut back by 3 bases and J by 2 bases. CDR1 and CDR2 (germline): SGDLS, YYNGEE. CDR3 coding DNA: TGTGCCAGCAGCGGAGGACAGGGATGGACCTACGAGCAGTACTTC. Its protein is CASSGGQGWTYEQYF.

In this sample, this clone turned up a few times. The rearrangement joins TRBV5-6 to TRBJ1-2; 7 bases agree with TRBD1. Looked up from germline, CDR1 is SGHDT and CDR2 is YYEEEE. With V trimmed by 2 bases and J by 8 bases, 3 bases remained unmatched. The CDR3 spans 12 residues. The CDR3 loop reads CASSFGTAGYTF. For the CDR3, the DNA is TGTGCCAGCAGCTTCGGGACAGCAGGCTACACCTTC. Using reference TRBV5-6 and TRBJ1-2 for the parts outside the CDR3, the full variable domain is DAGVTQSPTHLIKTRGQQVTLRCSPKSGHDTVSWYQQALGQGPQFIFQYYEEEERQRGNFPDRFSGHQFPNYSSELNVNALLLGDSALYLCASSFGTAGYTFGSGTRLTVV.

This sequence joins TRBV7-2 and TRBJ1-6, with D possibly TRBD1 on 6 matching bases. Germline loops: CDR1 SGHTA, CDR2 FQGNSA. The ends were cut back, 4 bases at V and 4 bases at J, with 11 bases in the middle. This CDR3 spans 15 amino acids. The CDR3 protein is CASSSRQDYNSPLHF. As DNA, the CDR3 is TGTGCCAGCAGCTCCCGACAGGATTATAATTCACCCCTCCACTTT. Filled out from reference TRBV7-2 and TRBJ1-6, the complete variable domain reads GAGVSQSPSNKVTEKGKDVELRCDPISGHTALYWYRQSLGQGLEFLIYFQGNSAPDKSGLPSDRFSAERTGGSVSTLTIQRTQQEDSAVYLCASSSRQDYNSPLHFGNGTRLTVT.

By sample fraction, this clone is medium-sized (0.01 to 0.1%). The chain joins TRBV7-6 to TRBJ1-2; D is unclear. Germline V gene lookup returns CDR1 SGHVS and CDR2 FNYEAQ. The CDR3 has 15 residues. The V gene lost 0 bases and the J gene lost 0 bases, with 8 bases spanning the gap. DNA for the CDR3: TGTGCCAGCAGCTTAGCCAGGCAGCCTAACTATGGCTACACCTTC. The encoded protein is CASSLARQPNYGYTF.

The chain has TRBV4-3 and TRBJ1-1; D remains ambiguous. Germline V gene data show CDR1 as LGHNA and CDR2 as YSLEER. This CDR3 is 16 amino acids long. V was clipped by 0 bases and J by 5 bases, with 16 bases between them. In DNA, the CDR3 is TGCGCCAGCAGCCAAGATGCAGGTTTGTTCGGTACTGAAGCTTTCTTT. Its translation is CASSQDAGLFGTEAFF.